The 27 T cell receptor beta chains below come from one sample, sequenced in a study of OX40 agonist ivuxolimab in advanced cancers. Measured with immunoSEQ multiplex PCR; TCRdb has only the in-frame clones, and not every one. The sample has 66,000 or so clones; 82% are singletons. Source: CD4+ or CD8+ T cells sorted from blood, taken in a trial of the OX40 agonist ivuxolimab. All receptors derive from an adult with an advanced solid tumor such as melanoma, head and neck, liver or kidney cancer.

The chain couples TRBV2 to TRBJ2-3; TRBD1 or TRBD2 may be the D gene (6 bases each). The CDR3 runs 16 residues. Germline CDR1 reads SNHLY; CDR2 reads FYNNEI. The germline V and J ends were trimmed by 4 bases and 0 bases, with 14 bases remaining between them. This chain's CDR3 is CASSGWGDKSTDTQYF. The CDR3, as DNA: TGTGCCAGCAGTGGTTGGGGGGACAAAAGCACAGATACGCAGTATTTT. Complete variable domain (other parts from reference TRBV2 and TRBJ2-3): EPEVTQTPSHQVTQMGQEVILRCVPISNHLYFYWYRQILGQKVEFLVSFYNNEISEKSEIFDDQFSVERPDGSNFTLKIRSTKLEDSAMYFCASSGWGDKSTDTQYFGPGTRLTVL.

This chain connects TRBV7-2 to TRBJ1-3; 8 bases are a match to TRBD1. In germline, CDR1 is SGHTA, CDR2 FQGNSA. Losses at the gene ends were 5 bases for V and 0 bases for J; bases not matched to a gene: 6. The CDR3 contains 16 residues. This chain's CDR3 is CASSGQGALSGNTIYF. As DNA, the CDR3 is TGTGCCAGCAGCGGACAGGGCGCGCTCTCTGGAAACACCATATATTTT.

As DNA, the CDR3 is TGTGCCAGCAGTGAAAACGTGGTGTTATTTGGGACCCAGTACTTC. It is translated as CASSENVVLFGTQYF. The V and J genes are TRBV6-1 and TRBJ2-5; no firm D call. Per germline, CDR1 MNHNS and CDR2 SASEGT. The CDR3 totals 15 residues. V shed 2 bases and J shed 7 bases, with 17 bases lying between them.

V usage is TRBV2 and J usage is TRBJ2-2; D is ambiguous. Germline V gene lookup returns CDR1 SNHLY and CDR2 FYNNEI. V lost 4 bases and J lost 1, with 13 bases in between. The CDR3 runs 16 residues. CDR3 sequence reads: CASSAEAVVNTGELFF. DNA of the CDR3: TGTGCCAGCAGTGCAGAGGCGGTAGTGAACACCGGGGAGCTGTTTTTT. The variable domain in full, with the rest retrieved from reference TRBV2 and TRBJ2-2, is EPEVTQTPSHQVTQMGQEVILRCVPISNHLYFYWYRQILGQKVEFLVSFYNNEISEKSEIFDDQFSVERPDGSNFTLKIRSTKLEDSAMYFCASSAEAVVNTGELFFGEGSRLTVL.

This clone was counted a single time. The CDR3 is CSADPSGGETQYF. The CDR3 nucleotides read TGCAGCGCCGATCCTAGCGGGGGGGAGACCCAGTACTTC. This chain uses TRBV29-1 with TRBJ2-5, with 11 bases fitting TRBD2. The CDR3 runs to 13 residues. The junction had 6 bases not matched to a gene; V was cut back by 7 bases and J by 5 bases. Germline loops: CDR1 SQVTM, CDR2 ANQGSEA.

The chain carries TRBV7-2 and TRBJ1-1; 7 nucleotides match TRBD1. Germline V gene lookup returns CDR1 SGHTA and CDR2 FQGNSA. The CDR3 loop spans 14 amino acids. V was pared by 3 bases and J by 6 bases, with 7 bases of the junction left unmatched. CDR3 residues: CASSFYRDSPEAFF. CDR3 nucleotides: TGTGCCAGCAGCTTTTATAGGGACAGCCCTGAAGCTTTCTTT.

The chain combines TRBV28 with TRBJ1-5, with D possibly matching TRBD1 (6 bases). V was cut by 4 bases and J by 7 bases, with 14 bases left in between. CDR1 and CDR2 (germline): MDHEN, SYDVKM. CDR3 length equals 14 residues. In DNA form, the CDR3 reads TGTGCCAGCAGTTATAGAGGGGGGTACCAGCCCCAGCATTTT. It translates to CASSYRGGYQPQHF. The full variable domain, in which reference TRBV28 and TRBJ1-5 provide the parts outside the CDR3, is DVKVTQSSRYLVKRTGEKVFLECVQDMDHENMFWYRQDPGLGLRLIYFSYDVKMKEKGDIPEGYSVSREKKERFSLILESASTNQTSMYLCASSYRGGYQPQHFGDGTRLSIL.

V is TRBV6-4 and J is TRBJ2-2, with D possibly being TRBD2 (5 bases). Trimming removed 6 bases at V and 2 bases at J, with 10 bases between. Germline loops: CDR1 MRHNA, CDR2 SNTAGT. The CDR3 totals 14 residues. CDR3 sequence: CASRGRINTGELFF. In DNA, the CDR3 is TGTGCCAGCAGAGGGAGAATTAACACCGGGGAGCTGTTTTTT.

The chain joins TRBV30 to TRBJ2-5; TRBD2 aligns across 8 bases. V shed 1 base and J 5 bases; nucleotides not matched to a gene: 3. The germline CDR1 and CDR2 sequences are GTSNPN and SVGIG (reference sequence). The CDR3 consists of 13 residues. This CDR3 is CAWSGTSWETQYF. The CDR3 nucleotides read TGTGCCTGGAGTGGGACTAGCTGGGAGACCCAGTACTTC. The full variable domain, rest sourced from reference TRBV30 and TRBJ2-5, is SQTIHQWPATLVQPVGSPLSLECTVEGTSNPNLYWYRQAAGRGLQLLFYSVGIGQISSEVPQNLSASRPQDRQFILSSKKLLLSDSGFYLCAWSGTSWETQYFGPGTRLLVL.

V gene TRBV5-1 combines with J gene TRBJ2-2, with a tentative D call TRBD1 (5 bases). The CDR3 consists of 14 residues. V lost 8 bases, J lost 0 bases, and 11 bases lay in between. Germline V CDR1 and CDR2: SGHRS, YFSETQ. The CDR3 DNA reads TGCGCCAGTCGACAGAGGCCGAACACCGGGGAGCTGTTTTTT. Its protein product is CASRQRPNTGELFF.

As to this clone: One end of the junction fails to match germline, which may point to a read error. J is TRBJ2-7 and V is TRBV6-4; 9 positions agree with TRBD1. Germline CDR1 reads MRHNA; CDR2 reads SNTAGT. This CDR3 region has 14 residues. CDR3 protein: CASSTRDREAITIF. In DNA, the CDR3 is TGTGCCAGCAGCACCCGGGACAGGGAAGCTATTACAATCTTC.

This sequence joins TRBV7-3 and TRBJ2-7, with D possibly being TRBD2 (5 bases). Germline V gives CDR1 SGHTA, CDR2 FQGTGA. Trimming left V 5 bases short and J 4 bases short, with 18 bases between. The length of the CDR3 is 15 residues. The CDR3 protein is CASSQSRETGYEQYF. The CDR3 nucleotides are TGTGCCAGCAGCCAGTCAAGGGAGACGGGGTACGAGCAGTACTTC.

The sample holds one count of this clone. The chain employs TRBV11-3 and TRBJ2-1, with 9 bases lining up with TRBD1. The V and J ends lost 4 bases and 10 bases, in that order; junction bases with no gene match: 8. In germline, CDR1 is SGHNT, CDR2 YENEEA. CDR3 length: 14 amino acids. The CDR3 is CASSSSVGTGEQFF. The DNA of the CDR3 is TGTGCCAGCAGCTCATCCGTAGGGACAGGGGAGCAGTTCTTC.

A single count supports this clone. This sequence joins TRBV2 and TRBJ2-7, with unresolved D. The CDR3 extends over 12 amino acids. Between the trimmed V and J ends, which lost 7 bases and 0 bases, there was a span of 7 bases. The germline V gene has CDR1 SNHLY and CDR2 FYNNEI. The CDR3 loop is CASTSGSYEQYF. As DNA, the CDR3 is TGTGCCAGCACTTCCGGCTCCTACGAGCAGTACTTC.

This clone was recorded once. This chain joins TRBV19 and TRBJ2-1, with D perhaps TRBD2 (5 bases). Germline values: CDR1 LNHDA, CDR2 SQIVND (reference sequence). This CDR3 contains 15 residues. V lost 0 bases and J 2 bases, leaving 8 bases between the germline ends. The CDR3 nucleotides are TGTGCCAGTAGTATAGAGGGAGTCACCTACAATGAGCAGTTCTTC. Amino acid sequence: CASSIEGVTYNEQFF. The variable domain in full, with the rest retrieved from reference TRBV19 and TRBJ2-1, is DGGITQSPKYLFRKEGQNVTLSCEQNLNHDAMYWYRQDPGQGLRLIYYSQIVNDFQKGDIAEGYSVSREKKESFPLTVTSAQKNPTAFYLCASSIEGVTYNEQFFGPGTRLTVL.

This clone was picked up one time. V is TRBV7-2 and J is TRBJ2-1; 7 nucleotides agree with TRBD1. Trimming removed 3 bases from V and 9 bases from J; junction bases left unmatched: 5. This CDR3 contains 13 residues. Per the germline V gene, CDR1 is SGHTA and CDR2 is FQGNSA. CDR3 sequence: CASSLGTDLEQFF. The DNA for the CDR3 is TGTGCCAGCAGCTTGGGGACAGACCTTGAGCAGTTCTTC.

The rearrangement uses TRBV2 and TRBJ1-1; D unclear. Germline V gene sequence: CDR1 SNHLY, CDR2 FYNNEI. The CDR3 runs 14 residues. V shed 4 bases and J shed 6 bases, with 15 bases lying between them. In DNA form, the CDR3 reads TGTGCCAGCAGTGCGGAGCCCTCTTTTCCTGAAGCTTTCTTT. As protein: CASSAEPSFPEAFF.

The V call is TRBV5-1, the J call TRBJ2-7; D is unresolved. Germline CDR1 SGHRS, CDR2 YFSETQ. The length of the CDR3 is 13 residues. Trimming pared 2 bases from V and 2 bases from J, leaving 8 bases between. The CDR3: CASSFAEAYEQYF. CDR3 coding DNA: TGCGCCAGCAGCTTCGCCGAGGCCTACGAGCAGTACTTC.

This sequence joins TRBV5-1 and TRBJ2-5; 9 nucleotides line up with TRBD1. CDR1 SGHRS and CDR2 YFSETQ come from the germline V gene. V lost 3 bases to trimming and J lost 2 bases; unmatched junction nucleotides: 8. The CDR3 is made up of 16 amino acids. This CDR3 reads CASSSPGQGIQETQYF. CDR3 coding DNA: TGCGCCAGCAGCTCACCTGGACAGGGGATTCAAGAGACCCAGTACTTC.

The chain combines TRBV5-1 with TRBJ2-7; 7 positions match TRBD2. From germline, CDR1 is SGHRS and CDR2 YFSETQ. The CDR3 sequence is 15 residues long. The J segment lost 1 base and the V segment lost 1 base, leaving 5 bases of the junction unmatched. CDR3 DNA: TGCGCCAGCAGCTTGATGTTTAGCGGGTCCTACGAGCAGTACTTC. Protein sequence: CASSLMFSGSYEQYF.

The J gene is TRBJ2-3, the V gene TRBV5-1, with D possibly being TRBD2 (6 bases). V dropped 7 bases and J dropped 2 bases, with 14 bases sitting between them. There are 14 residues in the CDR3. From germline, CDR1 is SGHRS and CDR2 YFSETQ. The CDR3 DNA reads as TGCGCCAGCCGAGGGGACTTAACCACAGATACGCAGTATTTT. It yields the protein CASRGDLTTDTQYF. The whole variable domain, filled in from reference TRBV5-1 and TRBJ2-3, reads KAGVTQTPRYLIKTRGQQVTLSCSPISGHRSVSWYQQTPGQGLQFLFEYFSETQRNKGNFPGRFSGRQFSNSRSEMNVSTLELGDSALYLCASRGDLTTDTQYFGPGTRLTVL.

The rearrangement links TRBV30 to TRBJ2-7; no reliable D call. The CDR3 sequence is 12 residues long. The germline V gene has CDR1 GTSNPN and CDR2 SVGIG (reference sequence). Trimming pared 5 bases from V and 0 bases from J, leaving 8 bases between. The DNA for the CDR3 is TGTGCCTGGGGGCTCCACTCCTACGAGCAGTACTTC. Residues: CAWGLHSYEQYF.

The V gene is TRBV11-2, the J gene TRBJ2-5, with D possibly called TRBD1 or TRBD2 (7 bases each). The ends were cut back, 5 bases at V and 8 bases at J, with 24 bases in the middle. CDR1 and CDR2 from the germline V gene are SGHAT and FQNNGV. The CDR3 is 16 amino acids. CDR3 residues: CASSQGGTEYKRTQYF. CDR3 coding DNA: TGTGCCAGCAGCCAGGGGGGGACAGAGTACAAGAGAACCCAGTACTTC.

This chain joins TRBV5-6 and TRBJ1-6, with unresolved D. Germline loops: CDR1 SGHDT, CDR2 YYEEEE. The germline V and J ends were trimmed by 3 bases and 8 bases, with 21 bases remaining between them. The CDR3 length is 17 residues. The CDR3 loop is CASSSREGWIVDSPLHF. The CDR3 DNA reads as TGTGCCAGCAGCTCCCGAGAGGGTTGGATAGTTGATTCACCCCTCCACTTT. The entire variable domain, with the rest obtained from reference TRBV5-6 and TRBJ1-6, is as follows: DAGVTQSPTHLIKTRGQQVTLRCSPKSGHDTVSWYQQALGQGPQFIFQYYEEEERQRGNFPDRFSGHQFPNYSSELNVNALLLGDSALYLCASSSREGWIVDSPLHFGNGTRLTVT.

The chain recombines TRBV6-1 with TRBJ1-1, with TRBD1 matching over 7 bases. Per germline, CDR1 MNHNS and CDR2 SASEGT. The CDR3 has 15 residues. Trimming took 5 bases from V and 5 from J; bases not matched to a gene: 11. The CDR3 here is CASSKTGYLETEAFF. The CDR3 bases are TGTGCCAGCAGTAAGACAGGGTATCTTGAGACTGAAGCTTTCTTT.

This rearrangement joins TRBV29-1 to TRBJ2-5; D remains unclear. Trimming took off 4 bases at V and 3 bases at J, with 9 bases between the two ends. The CDR3 loop spans 12 amino acids. The germline gives CDR1 SQVTM, CDR2 ANQGSEA. The DNA for the CDR3 is TGCAGCGTTGGTCCTCTAGAAGAGACCCAGTACTTC. Translating gives CSVGPLEETQYF.

This clone was found many times. This sequence joins TRBV6-1 and TRBJ2-3; TRBD1 aligns across 8 bases. This CDR3 spans 12 amino acids. The ends lost 8 bases at V and 5 bases at J; junction bases unmatched: 3. Germline V gives CDR1 MNHNS, CDR2 SASEGT. CDR3 DNA: TGTGCCAGCGGACAGGGCTTAGATACGCAGTATTTT. This sequence encodes CASGQGLDTQYF.